Sequencing of this TCR beta chain was carried out in a study of T-cell reconstitution after alpha-beta-depleted transplantation in children. Study findings and constraints: Reported findings indicate that, about two months after transplant, alpha-beta T cells came from several hundred expanded clones, which were derived from non-depleted graft cells. T-cell counts and diversity at one year following transplant were attributed mainly to newly produced T cells.

This clonotype was detected only a few times. No antigen is known for it. Trimming took 3 bases from V and 6 from J; bases not matched to a gene: 8. Germline V gene data show CDR1 as SGHRS and CDR2 as YFSETQ. The CDR3 consists of 15 residues. Unique molecular identifiers tagged the TCRbeta library. From the PCR reads, TCRdb called clonotypes with MiXCR, one entry per CDR3 protein. Among 500,000 to 750,000 distinct CDR3 sequences listed, 27% were seen once. The receptor was derived from a boy under three years old with Wiskott-Aldrich syndrome, due to receive a stem cell transplant. This sequence joins TRBV5-1 and TRBJ2-2, with 7 bases aligning to TRBD2. Sequencing used PBMCs, obtained before TCRalphabeta/CD19-depleted stem cell transplant. The DNA of the CDR3 is TGCGCCAGCAGCTCCGGTACTAGCGTAGCCGGGGAGCTGTTTTTT. Amino acid sequence: CASSSGTSVAGELFF.